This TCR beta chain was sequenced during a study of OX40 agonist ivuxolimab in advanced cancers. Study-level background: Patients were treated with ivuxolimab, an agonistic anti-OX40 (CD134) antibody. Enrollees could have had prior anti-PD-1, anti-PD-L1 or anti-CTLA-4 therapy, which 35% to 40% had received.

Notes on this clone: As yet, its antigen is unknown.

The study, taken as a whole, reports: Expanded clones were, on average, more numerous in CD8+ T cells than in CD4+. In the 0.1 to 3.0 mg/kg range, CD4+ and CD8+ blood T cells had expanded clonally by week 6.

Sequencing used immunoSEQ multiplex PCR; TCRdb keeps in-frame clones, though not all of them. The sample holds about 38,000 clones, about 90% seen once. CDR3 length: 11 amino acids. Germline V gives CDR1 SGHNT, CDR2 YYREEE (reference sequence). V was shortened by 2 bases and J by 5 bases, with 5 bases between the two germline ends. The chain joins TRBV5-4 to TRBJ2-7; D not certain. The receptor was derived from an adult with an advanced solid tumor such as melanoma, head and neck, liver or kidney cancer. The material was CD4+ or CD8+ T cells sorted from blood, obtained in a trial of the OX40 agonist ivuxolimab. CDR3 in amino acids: CASSFVHEQYF. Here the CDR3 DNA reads TGTGCCAGCAGCTTCGTCCACGAGCAGTACTTC.